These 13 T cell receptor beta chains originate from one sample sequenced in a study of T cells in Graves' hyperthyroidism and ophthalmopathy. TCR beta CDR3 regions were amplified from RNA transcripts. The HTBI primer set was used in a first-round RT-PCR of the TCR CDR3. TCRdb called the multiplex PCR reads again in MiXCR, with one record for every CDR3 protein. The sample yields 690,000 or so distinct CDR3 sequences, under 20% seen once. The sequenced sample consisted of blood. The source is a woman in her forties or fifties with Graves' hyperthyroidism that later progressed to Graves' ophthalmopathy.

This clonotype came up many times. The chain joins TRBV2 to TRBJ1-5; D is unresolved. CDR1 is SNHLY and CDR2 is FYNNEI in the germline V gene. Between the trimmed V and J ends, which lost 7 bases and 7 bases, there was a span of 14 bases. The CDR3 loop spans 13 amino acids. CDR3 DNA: TGTGCCAGCACGACGGGTTTATGGCAGCCCCAGCATTTT. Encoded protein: CASTTGLWQPQHF.

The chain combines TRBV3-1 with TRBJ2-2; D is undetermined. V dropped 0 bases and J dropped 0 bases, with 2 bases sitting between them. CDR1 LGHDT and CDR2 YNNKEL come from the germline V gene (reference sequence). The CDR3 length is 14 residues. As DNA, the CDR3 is TGTGCCAGCAGCCAAGAGACGAACACCGGGGAGCTGTTTTTT. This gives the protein CASSQETNTGELFF.

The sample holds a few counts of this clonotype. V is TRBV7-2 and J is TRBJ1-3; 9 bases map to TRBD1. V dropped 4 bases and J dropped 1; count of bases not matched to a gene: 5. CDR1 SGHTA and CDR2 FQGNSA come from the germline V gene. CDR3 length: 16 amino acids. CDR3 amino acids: CASSSGTGTSGNTIYF. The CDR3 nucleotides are TGTGCCAGCAGCTCAGGGACAGGGACGTCTGGAAACACCATATATTTT. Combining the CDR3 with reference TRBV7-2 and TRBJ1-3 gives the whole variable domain GAGVSQSPSNKVTEKGKDVELRCDPISGHTALYWYRQSLGQGLEFLIYFQGNSAPDKSGLPSDRFSAERTGGSVSTLTIQRTQQEDSAVYLCASSSGTGTSGNTIYFGEGSWLTVV.

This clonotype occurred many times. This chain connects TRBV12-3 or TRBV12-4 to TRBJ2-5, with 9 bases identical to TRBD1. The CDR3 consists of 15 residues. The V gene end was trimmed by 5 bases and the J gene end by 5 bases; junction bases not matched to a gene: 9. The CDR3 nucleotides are TGTGCCAGCAGTCCCGGGACAGGGATGCAGGAGACCCAGTACTTC. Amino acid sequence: CASSPGTGMQETQYF.

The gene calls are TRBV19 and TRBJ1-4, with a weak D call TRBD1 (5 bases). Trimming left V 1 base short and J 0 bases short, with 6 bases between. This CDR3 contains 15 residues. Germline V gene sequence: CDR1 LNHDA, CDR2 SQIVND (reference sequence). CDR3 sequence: CASSIGGTTNEKLFF. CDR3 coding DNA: TGTGCCAGTAGTATAGGGGGCACAACTAATGAAAAACTGTTTTTT. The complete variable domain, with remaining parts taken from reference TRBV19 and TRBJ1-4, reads DGGITQSPKYLFRKEGQNVTLSCEQNLNHDAMYWYRQDPGQGLRLIYYSQIVNDFQKGDIAEGYSVSREKKESFPLTVTSAQKNPTAFYLCASSIGGTTNEKLFFGSGTQLSVL.

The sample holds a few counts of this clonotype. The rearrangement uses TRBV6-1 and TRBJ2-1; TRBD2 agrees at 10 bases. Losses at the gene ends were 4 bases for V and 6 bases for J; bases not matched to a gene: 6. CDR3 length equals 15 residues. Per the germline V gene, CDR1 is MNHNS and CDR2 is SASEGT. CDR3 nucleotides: TGTGCCAGCAGTGTAGACGCTAGCGGGGGCAATGAGCAGTTCTTC. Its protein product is CASSVDASGGNEQFF.

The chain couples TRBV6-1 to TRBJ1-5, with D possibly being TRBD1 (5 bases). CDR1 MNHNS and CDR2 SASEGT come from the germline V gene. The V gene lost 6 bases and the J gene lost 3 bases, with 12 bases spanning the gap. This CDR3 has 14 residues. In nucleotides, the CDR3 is TGTGCCAGCAGACCCGACAGTCCCAATCAGCCCCAGCATTTT. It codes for CASRPDSPNQPQHF.

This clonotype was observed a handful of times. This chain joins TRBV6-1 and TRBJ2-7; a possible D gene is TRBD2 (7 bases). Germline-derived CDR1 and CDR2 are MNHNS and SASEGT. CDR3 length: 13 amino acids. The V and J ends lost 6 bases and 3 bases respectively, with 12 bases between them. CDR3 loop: CASRAGALYEQYF. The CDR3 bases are TGTGCCAGCAGGGCGGGGGCCCTCTACGAGCAGTACTTC.

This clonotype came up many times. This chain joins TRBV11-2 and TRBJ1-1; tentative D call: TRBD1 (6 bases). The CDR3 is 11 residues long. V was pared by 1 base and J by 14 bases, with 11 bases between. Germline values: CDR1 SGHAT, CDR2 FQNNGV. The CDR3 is CASSLGTVFFF. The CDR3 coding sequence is TGTGCCAGCAGCTTAGGGACAGTGTTCTTCTTT.

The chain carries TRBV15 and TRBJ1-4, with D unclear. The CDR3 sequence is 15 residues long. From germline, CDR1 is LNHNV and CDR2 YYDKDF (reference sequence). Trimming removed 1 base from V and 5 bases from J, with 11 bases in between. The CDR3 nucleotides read TGTGCCACCAGCAGAGGGACCAACGTAAATGAAAAACTGTTTTTT. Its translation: CATSRGTNVNEKLFF.

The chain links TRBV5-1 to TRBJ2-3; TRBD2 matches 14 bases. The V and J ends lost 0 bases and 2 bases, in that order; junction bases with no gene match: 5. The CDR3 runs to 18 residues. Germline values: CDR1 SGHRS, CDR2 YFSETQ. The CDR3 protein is CASSLARTSGGITDTQYF. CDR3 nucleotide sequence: TGCGCCAGCAGCTTGGCCCGGACTAGCGGGGGGATCACAGATACGCAGTATTTT.

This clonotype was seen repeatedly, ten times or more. CDR3 DNA: TGCGCCAGCAGCTTACGGGTCGGGACCGCTGAAGCTTTCTTT. It yields the protein CASSLRVGTAEAFF. The chain couples TRBV5-1 to TRBJ1-1; maybe TRBD1 (5 bases). The CDR3 is 14 residues long. V lost 2 bases, J lost 6 bases, and 14 bases lay in between. CDR1 is SGHRS and CDR2 is YFSETQ in the germline V gene.

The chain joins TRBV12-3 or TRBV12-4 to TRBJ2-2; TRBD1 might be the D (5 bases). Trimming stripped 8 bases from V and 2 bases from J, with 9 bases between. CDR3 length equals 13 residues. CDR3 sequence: CASGHHNTGELFF. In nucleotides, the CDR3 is TGTGCCAGCGGACATCACAACACCGGGGAGCTGTTTTTT.